Reported below is one TCR beta chain. V was trimmed by 5 bases and J by 8 bases, leaving 16 bases between them. The germline gives CDR1 SGHTA, CDR2 FQGNSA. The CDR3 runs 14 residues. This sample was taken from a study of blood T cell repertoires in COVID-19. Study as a whole: Samples representing acute and convalescent COVID-19 were sourced from the United States, Italy and Spain. From T cells, B-cell-depleted T cells, or PBMCs came the material, which was cDNA or gDNA.

In the authors' workflow: For nucleated cells, counts were estimated from reference gene primer amplification. Clones were read by immunoSEQ multiplex PCR, and TCRdb kept only the in-frame ones, dropping some. V, J and clone size derive from that table, while D and trimming were established from the DNA sequence. The sample holds 90,000 to 130,000 clones; around four fifths are singletons and the top ten take 16%. Sequencing was done on a sample of peripheral blood. The sequence was obtained from a woman aged 60-70 years with acute or convalescent COVID-19. This sequence joins TRBV7-2 and TRBJ2-1, with TRBD1 as a possible D gene (6 bases). The CDR3 DNA reads TGTGCCAGCAGCAAAGATCAGGGGCGGGATGAGCAGTTCTTC. Amino acids: CASSKDQGRDEQFF.